This T cell receptor (beta chain) came from a study of T-cell memory formation after mild COVID-19. Findings and caveats of the study: Most CD4+ clones that shrank were in CM and EM, while CD8+ ones turned up in EMRA.

Remarks on this clonotype: Its antigen is undetermined.

MiXCR, applied by TCRdb to the 5' RACE reads, yields one record per CDR3 protein. The profile shows hundreds of thousands of distinct CDR3 sequences, approximately 15% of them singletons. The germline gives CDR1 WSHSY, CDR2 SAAADI. CDR3 length: 14 residues. Between the trimmed V and J ends, which lost 6 bases and 2 bases, there was a span of 14 bases. The origin of this receptor is a young man who had mild COVID-19 (a few samples of this study predate the infection). Cell type and time point are not known. The chain employs TRBV10-2 and TRBJ2-7; D is ambiguous. The sample consisted of PBMCs or a T cell subset sorted from them (not recorded which). For the CDR3, the DNA is TGCGCCAGCAGCCAAGGGCTAGACACCTACGAGCAGTACTTC. Residues: CASSQGLDTYEQYF.